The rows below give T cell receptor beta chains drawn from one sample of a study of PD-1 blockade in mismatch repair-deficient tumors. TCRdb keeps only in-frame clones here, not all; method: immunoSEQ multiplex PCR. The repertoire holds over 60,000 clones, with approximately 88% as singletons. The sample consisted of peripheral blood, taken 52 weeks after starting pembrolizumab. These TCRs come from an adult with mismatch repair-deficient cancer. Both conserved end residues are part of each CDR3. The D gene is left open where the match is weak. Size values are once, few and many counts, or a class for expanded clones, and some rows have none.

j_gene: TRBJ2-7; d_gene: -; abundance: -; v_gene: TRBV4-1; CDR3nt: TGCGCCAGCAGCCAAGTTCTGGGGAACTCCTACGAGCAGTACTTC; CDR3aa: CASSQVLGNSYEQYF
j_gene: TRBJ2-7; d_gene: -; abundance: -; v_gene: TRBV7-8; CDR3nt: TGTGCCAGCAGCCTGCGGAGGGCTGAATCCTACGAGCGGTACTTC; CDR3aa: CASSLRRAESYERYF
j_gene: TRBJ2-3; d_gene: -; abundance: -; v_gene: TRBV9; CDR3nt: TGTGCCAGCAGCCGGGGAGGGGGCCCAGATACGCAGTATTTT; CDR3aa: CASSRGGGPDTQYF
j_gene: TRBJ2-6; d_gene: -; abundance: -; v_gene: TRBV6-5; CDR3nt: TGTGCCAGCAGTTACGGGGCAGCTGGGGCCAACGTCCTGACTTTC; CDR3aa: CASSYGAAGANVLTF
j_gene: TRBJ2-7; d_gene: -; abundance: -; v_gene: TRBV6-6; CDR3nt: TGTGCCAGCAGTTACAGGGGGAGGGGACAGGCCTACGAGCAGTACTTC; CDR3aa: CASSYRGRGQAYEQYF
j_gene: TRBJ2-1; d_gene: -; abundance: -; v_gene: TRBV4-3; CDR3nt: TGCGCCAGCAGCCGCAGGGGTTCAAATGAGCAGTTCTTC; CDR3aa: CASSRRGSNEQFF
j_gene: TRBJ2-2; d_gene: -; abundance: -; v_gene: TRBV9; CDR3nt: TGTGCCAGCAGCGTAGTGGCAGGGAGTCTGAACACCGGGGAGCTGTTTTTT; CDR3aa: CASSVVAGSLNTGELFF
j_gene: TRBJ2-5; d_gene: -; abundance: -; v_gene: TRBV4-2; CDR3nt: TGTGCCAGCAGCCAAGATCCAGGGGAGACCCAGTACTTC; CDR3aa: CASSQDPGETQYF
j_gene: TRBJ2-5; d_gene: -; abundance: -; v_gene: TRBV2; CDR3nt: TGTGCCAGCAGCGCCTCTGGGTACGTTCTGAAGGAGACCCAGTACTTC; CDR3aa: CASSASGYVLKETQYF
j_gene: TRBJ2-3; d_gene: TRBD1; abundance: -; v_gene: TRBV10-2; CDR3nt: TGCGCCAGCAGACCACCCCGGCGACAGGGGGGGTCAGATACGCAGTATTTT; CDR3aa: CASRPPRRQGGSDTQYF
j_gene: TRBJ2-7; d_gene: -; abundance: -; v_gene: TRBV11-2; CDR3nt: TGTGCCACCAAACGGATCGTTCCCCTGGCCTACGAGCAGTACTTC; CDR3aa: CATKRIVPLAYEQYF
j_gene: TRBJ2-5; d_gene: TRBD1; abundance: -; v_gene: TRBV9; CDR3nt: TGTGCCAGCAGCGCGAGACAGATTACCGGGACAGGGAAAGAGACCCAGTACTTC; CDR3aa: CASSARQITGTGKETQYF
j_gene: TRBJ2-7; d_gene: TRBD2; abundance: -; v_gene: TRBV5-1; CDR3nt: TGCGCCAGCAGCTCTATAGCGGGAGCGAACTACGAGCAGTACTTC; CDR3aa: CASSSIAGANYEQYF
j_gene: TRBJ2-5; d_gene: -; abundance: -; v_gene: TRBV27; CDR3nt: TGTGCCAGCAGCTCCCGTCAAGAGACCCAGTACTTC; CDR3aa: CASSSRQETQYF
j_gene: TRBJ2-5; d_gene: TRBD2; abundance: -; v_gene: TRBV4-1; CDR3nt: TGCGCCAGCAGCCACCTAAGCGGGAGTTTTGAAGAGACCCAGTACTTC; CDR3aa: CASSHLSGSFEETQYF
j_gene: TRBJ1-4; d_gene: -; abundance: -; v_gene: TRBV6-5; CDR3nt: TGTGCCAGCAGGGGGGGGGTTCCCAAGAAACTGTTTTTT; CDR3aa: CASRGGVPKKLFF
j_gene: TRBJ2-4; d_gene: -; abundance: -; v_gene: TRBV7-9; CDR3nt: TGTGCCAGCAGCCTCTCCGCGGGGACGGACGAGTACTTC; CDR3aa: CASSLSAGTDEYF
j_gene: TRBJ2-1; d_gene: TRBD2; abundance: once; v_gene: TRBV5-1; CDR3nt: TGCGCCAGCAGCTTAAGCGGGAGCCCCGGGAATGAGCAGTTCTTC; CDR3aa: CASSLSGSPGNEQFF
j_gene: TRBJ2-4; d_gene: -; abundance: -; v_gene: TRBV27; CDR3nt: TGTGCCAGCAGTTTATCGCCCCCAGAGGGGTTTCTAGCCAAAAACATTCAGTACTTC; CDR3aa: CASSLSPPEGFLAKNIQYF
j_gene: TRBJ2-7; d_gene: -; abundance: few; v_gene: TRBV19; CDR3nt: TGTGCCAGTAGTAGAGGCGACTACGAGCAGTACTTC; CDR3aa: CASSRGDYEQYF
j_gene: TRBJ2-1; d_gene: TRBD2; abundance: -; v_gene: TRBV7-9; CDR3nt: TGTGCCAGCAGACTAGCGGGAGATTTCAATGAGCAGTTCTTC; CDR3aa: CASRLAGDFNEQFF
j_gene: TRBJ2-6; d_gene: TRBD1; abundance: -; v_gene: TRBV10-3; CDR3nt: TGTGCCATCAAACCGGGACAGGGGAGCGACGGGGCCAACGTCCTGACTTTC; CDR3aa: CAIKPGQGSDGANVLTF
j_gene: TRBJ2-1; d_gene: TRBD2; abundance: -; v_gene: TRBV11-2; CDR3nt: TGTGCCAGCAGCCGCGGGACTAGCGGGAGAATTAATGAGCAGTTCTTC; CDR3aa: CASSRGTSGRINEQFF
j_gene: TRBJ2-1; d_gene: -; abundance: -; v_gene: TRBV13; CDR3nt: TGTGCCAGCAGCTTTGGGGGAGGCCCCTCCTACAATGAGCAGTTCTTC; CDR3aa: CASSFGGGPSYNEQFF
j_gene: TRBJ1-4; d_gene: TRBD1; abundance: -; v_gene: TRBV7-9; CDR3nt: TGTGCCAGCAGCTCGTTACAGGGGTTGCATGAAAAACTGTTTTTT; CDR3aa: CASSSLQGLHEKLFF
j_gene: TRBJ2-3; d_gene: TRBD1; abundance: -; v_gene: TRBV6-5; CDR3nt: TGTGCCAGCAGTTCTCCCGGGACAGGGGAGTATTTT; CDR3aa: CASSSPGTGEYF
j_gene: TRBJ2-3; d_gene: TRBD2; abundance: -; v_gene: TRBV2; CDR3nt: TGTGCCAGCAGGGGGACTAGCGGACTTTTCACAGATACGCAGTATTTT; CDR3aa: CASRGTSGLFTDTQYF
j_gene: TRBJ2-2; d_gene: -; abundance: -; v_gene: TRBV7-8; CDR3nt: TGTGCCAGCAGCCACAGGGTTGGAAACACCGGGGAGCTGTTTTTT; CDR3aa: CASSHRVGNTGELFF
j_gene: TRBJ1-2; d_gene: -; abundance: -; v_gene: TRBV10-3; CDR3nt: TGTGCCATTCAGGGTAATGGCTATGGCTACACCTTC; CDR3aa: CAIQGNGYGYTF
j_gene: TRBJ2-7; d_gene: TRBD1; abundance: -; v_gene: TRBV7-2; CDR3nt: TGTGCCAGCAGCTTAGAGATCCGGACAGGGTTGTCCTACGAGCAGTACTTC; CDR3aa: CASSLEIRTGLSYEQYF
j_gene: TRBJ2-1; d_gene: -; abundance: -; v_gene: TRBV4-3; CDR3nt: TGCGCCAGCAGCCAAAAAGGAACCTACAATGAGCAGTTCTTC; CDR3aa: CASSQKGTYNEQFF
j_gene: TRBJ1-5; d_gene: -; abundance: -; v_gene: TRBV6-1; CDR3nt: TGTGCCAGCAGTGAAGGTGGAGGAAGGGGTGATTGGAGCAATCAGCCCCAGCATTTT; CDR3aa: CASSEGGGRGDWSNQPQHF
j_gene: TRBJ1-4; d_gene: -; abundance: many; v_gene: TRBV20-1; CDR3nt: TGCAGTGCTAGGGGGGTTGAAAAACTGTTTTTT; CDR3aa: CSARGVEKLFF
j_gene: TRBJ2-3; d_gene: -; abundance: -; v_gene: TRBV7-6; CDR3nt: TGTGCCAGCAGCTTCAGGGGCGGCACAGATACGCAGTATTTT; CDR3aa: CASSFRGGTDTQYF
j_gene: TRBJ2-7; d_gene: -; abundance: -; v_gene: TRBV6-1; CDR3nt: TGTGCCAGCAGTGCAAGTCACGACCGCCCCTACGAGCAGTACTTC; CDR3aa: CASSASHDRPYEQYF
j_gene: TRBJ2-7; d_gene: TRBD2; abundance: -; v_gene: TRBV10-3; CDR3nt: TGTGCCATCAGGGCGGGAGAAACCTACGAGCAGTACTTC; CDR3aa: CAIRAGETYEQYF
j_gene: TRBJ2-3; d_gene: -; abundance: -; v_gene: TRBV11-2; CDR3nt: TGTGCCAGCAGCGGCCCCCGCGGCACAGATACGCAGTATTTT; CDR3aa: CASSGPRGTDTQYF
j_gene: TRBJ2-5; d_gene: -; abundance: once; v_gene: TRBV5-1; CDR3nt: TGCGCCAGCAGCTTGAAGACAGGGAAACTAGCGGCGCAGTCAGAGACCCAGTACTTC; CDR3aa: CASSLKTGKLAAQSETQYF
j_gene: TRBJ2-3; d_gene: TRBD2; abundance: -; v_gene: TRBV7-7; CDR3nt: TGTGCCAGCAGCAAAGGGACTAGCGGGATTCTCGTGGTGGAAGATACGCAGTATTTT; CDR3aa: CASSKGTSGILVVEDTQYF
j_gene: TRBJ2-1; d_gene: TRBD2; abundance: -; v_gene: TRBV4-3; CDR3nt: TGCGCCAGCAGCCAATTCCCGGGAGGGCCCGAGTACAATGAGCAGTTCTTC; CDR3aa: CASSQFPGGPEYNEQFF